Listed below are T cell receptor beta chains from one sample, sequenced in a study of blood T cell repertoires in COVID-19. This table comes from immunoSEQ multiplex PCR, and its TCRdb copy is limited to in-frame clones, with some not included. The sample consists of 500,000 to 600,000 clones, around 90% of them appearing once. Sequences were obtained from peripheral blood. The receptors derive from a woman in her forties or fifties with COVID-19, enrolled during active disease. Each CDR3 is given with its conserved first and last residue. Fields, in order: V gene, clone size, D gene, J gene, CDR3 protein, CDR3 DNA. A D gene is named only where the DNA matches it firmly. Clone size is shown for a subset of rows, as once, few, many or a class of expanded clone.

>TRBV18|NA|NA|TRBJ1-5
CASSPLPGDNQPQHF
TGTGCCAGCTCACCTTTACCCGGAGATAATCAGCCCCAGCATTTT
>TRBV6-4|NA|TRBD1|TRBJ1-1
CASSPGTANTEAFF
TGTGCCAGCAGCCCCGGGACAGCAAACACTGAAGCTTTCTTT
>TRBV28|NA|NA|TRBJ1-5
CAEGGSNQPQHF
TGTGCCGAGGGGGGGAGCAATCAGCCCCAGCATTTT
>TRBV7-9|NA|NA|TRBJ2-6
CASSLYDREVSGANVLTF
TGTGCCAGCAGCTTGTACGACAGGGAGGTTTCAGGGGCCAACGTCCTGACTTTC
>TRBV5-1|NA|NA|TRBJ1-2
CASSPDSSYGYTF
TGCGCCAGCAGCCCCGACTCGAGTTATGGCTACACCTTC
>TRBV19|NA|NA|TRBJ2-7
CASSPGISYEQYF
TGTGCCAGTAGTCCAGGGATTTCCTACGAGCAGTACTTC
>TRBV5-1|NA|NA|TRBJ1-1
CASSLEPNTEAFF
TGCGCCAGCAGCTTAGAGCCAAACACTGAAGCTTTCTTT
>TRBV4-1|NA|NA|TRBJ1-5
CASSQFSGTFPNQPQHF
TGCGCCAGCAGCCAATTTTCCGGGACATTCCCCAATCAGCCCCAGCATTTT
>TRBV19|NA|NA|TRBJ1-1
CASIPTLAWPATEAFF
TGTGCCAGTATCCCCACTTTAGCTTGGCCGGCCACTGAAGCTTTCTTT
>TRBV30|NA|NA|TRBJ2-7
CAWSPMGLPTYEQYF
TGTGCCTGGAGTCCCATGGGGCTTCCAACCTACGAGCAGTACTTC
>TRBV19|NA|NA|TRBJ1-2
CASSIARGPNYGYTF
TGTGCCAGTAGTATAGCCAGGGGTCCTAACTATGGCTACACCTTC
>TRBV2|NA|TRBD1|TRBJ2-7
CASRGTGYYEQYF
TGTGCCAGCAGGGGGACAGGGTACTACGAGCAGTACTTC
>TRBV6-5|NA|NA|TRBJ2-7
CASRLDRDTYEQYF
TGTGCCAGCCGACTGGACCGGGACACCTACGAGCAGTACTTC
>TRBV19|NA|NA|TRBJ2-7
CASMKGRRDSEQYF
TGTGCCAGTATGAAGGGTAGACGGGATTCGGAGCAGTACTTC
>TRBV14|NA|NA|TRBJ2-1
CASSQEAGHNEQFF
TGTGCCAGCAGCCAAGAGGCGGGACACAATGAGCAGTTCTTC
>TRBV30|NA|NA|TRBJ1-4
CAWSGVRGGRNEKLFF
TGTGCCTGGAGTGGTGTTCGGGGAGGGCGTAATGAAAAACTGTTTTTT
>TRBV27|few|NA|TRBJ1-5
CASSAHRSGEQPQHF
TGTGCCAGCAGTGCCCACAGGAGTGGTGAACAGCCCCAGCATTTT
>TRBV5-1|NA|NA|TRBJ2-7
CASSTRQASEQYF
TGCGCCAGCAGCACCCGACAGGCAAGCGAGCAGTACTTC
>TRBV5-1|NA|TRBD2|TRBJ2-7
CASSSLGASGAVSYEQYF
TGCGCCAGCAGCTCATTGGGAGCTAGCGGGGCGGTCTCCTACGAGCAGTACTTC
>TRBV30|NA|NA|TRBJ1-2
CAWSTSGERGYTF
TGTGCCTGGAGTACCTCGGGGGAGAGGGGCTACACCTTC
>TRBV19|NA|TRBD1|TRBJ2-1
CASSPPGTGNEQFF
TGTGCCAGTAGTCCCCCCGGGACAGGCAATGAGCAGTTCTTC
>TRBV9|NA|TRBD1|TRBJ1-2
CASSALQGVGDGYTF
TGTGCCAGCAGCGCCCTACAGGGGGTCGGGGATGGCTACACCTTC
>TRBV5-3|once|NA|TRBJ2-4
CARSLDRDFRENIQYF
TGTGCCAGAAGCTTGGACAGGGATTTTAGGGAAAACATTCAGTACTTC
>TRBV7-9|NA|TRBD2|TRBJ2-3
CASSSSGGSDTQYF
TGTGCCAGCAGTTCTAGCGGGGGGTCAGATACGCAGTATTTT
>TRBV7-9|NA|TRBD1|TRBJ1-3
CASSVGTGGSGNTIYF
TGTGCCAGCAGCGTAGGGACAGGCGGTTCTGGAAACACCATATATTTT
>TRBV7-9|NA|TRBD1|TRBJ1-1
CASTGTGVGTEAFF
TGTGCCAGCACCGGGACAGGGGTTGGCACTGAAGCTTTCTTT
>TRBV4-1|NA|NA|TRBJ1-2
CASSPRGYGYTF
TGCGCCAGCAGCCCGCGGGGCTATGGCTACACCTTC
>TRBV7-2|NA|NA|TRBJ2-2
CASVGGPRTGELFF
TGTGCCAGCGTTGGAGGGCCGCGTACCGGGGAGCTGTTTTTT
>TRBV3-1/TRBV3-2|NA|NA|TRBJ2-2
CAGSGVTGELFF
TGTGCCGGTTCGGGGGTGACCGGGGAGCTGTTTTTT